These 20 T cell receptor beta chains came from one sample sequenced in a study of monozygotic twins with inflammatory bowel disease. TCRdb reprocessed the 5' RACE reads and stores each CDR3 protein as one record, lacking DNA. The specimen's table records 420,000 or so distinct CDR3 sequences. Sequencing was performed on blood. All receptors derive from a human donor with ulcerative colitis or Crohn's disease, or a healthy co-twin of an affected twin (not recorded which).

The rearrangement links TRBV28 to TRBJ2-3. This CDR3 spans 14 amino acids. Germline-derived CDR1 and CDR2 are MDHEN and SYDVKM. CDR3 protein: CASSFRRFTDTQYF.

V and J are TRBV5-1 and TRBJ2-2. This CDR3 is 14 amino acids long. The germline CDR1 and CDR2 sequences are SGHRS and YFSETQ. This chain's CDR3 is CASSPRPNTGELFF.

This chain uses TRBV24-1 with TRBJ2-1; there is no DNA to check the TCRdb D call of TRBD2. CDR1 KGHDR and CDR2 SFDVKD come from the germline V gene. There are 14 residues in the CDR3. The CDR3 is CATKAGLAENEQFF.

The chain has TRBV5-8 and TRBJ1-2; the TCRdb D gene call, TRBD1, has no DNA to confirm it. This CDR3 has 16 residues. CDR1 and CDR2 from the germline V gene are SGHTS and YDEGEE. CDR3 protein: CASSLVDGAVLYGYTF.

The CDR3: CASSLWPGREQYF. V is TRBV7-3 and J is TRBJ2-7; the TCRdb call, TRBD1, lacks DNA for checking. CDR3 length: 13 amino acids. The germline V gene encodes CDR1 SGHTA and CDR2 FQGTGA.

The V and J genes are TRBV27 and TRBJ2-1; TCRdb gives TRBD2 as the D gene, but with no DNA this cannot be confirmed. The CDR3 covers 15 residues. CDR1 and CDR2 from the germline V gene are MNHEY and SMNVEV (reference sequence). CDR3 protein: CASSSPGLAVVEQFF.

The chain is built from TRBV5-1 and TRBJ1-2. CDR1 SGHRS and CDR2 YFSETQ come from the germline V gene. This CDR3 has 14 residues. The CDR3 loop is CASSLRRGPYGYTF.

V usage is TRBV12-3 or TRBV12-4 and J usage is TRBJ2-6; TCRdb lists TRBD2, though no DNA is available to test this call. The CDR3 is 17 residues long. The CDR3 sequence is CASRDGLYFSGANVLTF.

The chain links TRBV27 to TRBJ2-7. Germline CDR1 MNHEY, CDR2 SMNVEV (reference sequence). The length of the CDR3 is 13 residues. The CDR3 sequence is CATARRASYEQYF.

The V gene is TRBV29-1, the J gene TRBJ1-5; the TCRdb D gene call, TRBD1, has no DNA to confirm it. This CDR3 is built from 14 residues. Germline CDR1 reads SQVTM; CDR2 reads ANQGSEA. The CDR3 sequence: CSIRQGNSNQPQHF.

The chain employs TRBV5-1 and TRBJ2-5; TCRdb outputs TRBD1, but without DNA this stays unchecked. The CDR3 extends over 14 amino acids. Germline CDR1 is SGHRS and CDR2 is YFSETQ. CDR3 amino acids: CASSLQGAQETQYF.

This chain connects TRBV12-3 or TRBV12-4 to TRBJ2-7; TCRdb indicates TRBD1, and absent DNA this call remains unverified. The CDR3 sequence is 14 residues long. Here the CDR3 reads CASSLGQGVSEQYF.

The CDR3 spells CASGISGPNQPQHF. This rearrangement joins TRBV12-3 or TRBV12-4 to TRBJ1-5. The CDR3 contains 14 residues.

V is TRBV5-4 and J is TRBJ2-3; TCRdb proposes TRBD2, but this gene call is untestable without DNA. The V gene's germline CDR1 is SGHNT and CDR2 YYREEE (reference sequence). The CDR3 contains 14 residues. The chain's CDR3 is CASNTRGGTDTQYF.

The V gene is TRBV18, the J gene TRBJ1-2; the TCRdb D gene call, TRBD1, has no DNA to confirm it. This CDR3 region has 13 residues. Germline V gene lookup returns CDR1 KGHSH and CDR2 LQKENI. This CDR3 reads CASSPAGGGGYTF.

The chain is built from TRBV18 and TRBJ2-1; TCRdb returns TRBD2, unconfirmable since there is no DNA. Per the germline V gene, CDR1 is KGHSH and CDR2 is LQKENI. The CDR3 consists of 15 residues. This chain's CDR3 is CASSPGLASSHEQFF.

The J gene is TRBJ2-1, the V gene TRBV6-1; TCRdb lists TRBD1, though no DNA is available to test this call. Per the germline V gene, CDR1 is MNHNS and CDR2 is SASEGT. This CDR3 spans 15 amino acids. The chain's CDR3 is CASSPPTGSSNEQFF.

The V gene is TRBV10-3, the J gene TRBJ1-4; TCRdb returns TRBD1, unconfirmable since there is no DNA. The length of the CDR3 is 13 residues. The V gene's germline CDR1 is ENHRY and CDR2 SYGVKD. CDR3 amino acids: CAISGGQGEKLFF.

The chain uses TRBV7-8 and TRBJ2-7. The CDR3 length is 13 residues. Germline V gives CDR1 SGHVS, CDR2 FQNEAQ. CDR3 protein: CASSLMRSYEQYF.

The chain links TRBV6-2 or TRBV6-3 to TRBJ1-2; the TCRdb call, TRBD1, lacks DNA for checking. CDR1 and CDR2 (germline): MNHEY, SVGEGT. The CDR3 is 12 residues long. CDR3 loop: CASSLQGDGYTF.